Listed below are T cell receptor beta chains from one sample, sequenced in a study of post-analysis software for immune sequencing data. TCRdb re-derived calls from the PCR reads in MiXCR, one entry per CDR3 protein. The data hold 600,000 to 750,000 distinct CDR3 sequences, with approximately 59% observed a single time. The specimen was blood. These receptors were taken from a girl aged 2 to 10 with multiple sclerosis. Each CDR3 is given with its conserved first and last residue. A D gene is named only where the DNA matches it firmly. The size of a clone is reported for some rows only, either as once, few or many, or as a class for expanded clones.

D: TRBD2
V: TRBV25-1
J: TRBJ2-1
size: .
DNA: TGTGCCAGCAGTGACCCGGGACTAGCGGGAGCCCATGAGCAGTTCTTC
CDR3: CASSDPGLAGAHEQFF

D: .
V: TRBV21-1
J: TRBJ2-5
size: .
DNA: TGTGCCAGCAGCAAAGGAGGGAGGGGGCGGGTTAAGGCAGAGACCCAGTACTTC
CDR3: CASSKGGRGRVKAETQYF

D: .
V: TRBV5-5
J: TRBJ2-5
size: .
DNA: TGTGCCAGCAGCTTGTTACCGTCCGAGACCCAGTACTTC
CDR3: CASSLLPSETQYF

D: .
V: TRBV13
J: TRBJ2-7
size: .
DNA: TGTGCCAGCAGCCCAGGGACCAATAAGTTAGGAAGGGTCTACGAGCAGTACTTC
CDR3: CASSPGTNKLGRVYEQYF

D: .
V: TRBV9
J: TRBJ2-3
size: .
DNA: TGTGCCAGCAGCAGCCTGGTCAAGGATTATACGCAGTATTTT
CDR3: CASSSLVKDYTQYF

D: TRBD1
V: TRBV5-1
J: TRBJ1-2
size: .
DNA: TGCGCCAGCAGCTTGAGGACAGGGGTGAAGACTAACTATGGCTACACCTTC
CDR3: CASSLRTGVKTNYGYTF

D: .
V: TRBV6-6
J: TRBJ1-5
size: .
DNA: TGTGCCAGCAAGGTAACGGACGGTCAGCCCCAGCATTTT
CDR3: CASKVTDGQPQHF

D: TRBD1
V: TRBV5-6
J: TRBJ2-4
size: .
DNA: TGTGCCAGCAGCGCGCCGACAGGGGAATTAAAAAACATTCAGTACTTC
CDR3: CASSAPTGELKNIQYF

D: TRBD2
V: TRBV20-1
J: TRBJ2-1
size: .
DNA: TGCAGTGCTAGAGAGGCGGGGGGGCCCAGGAATGAGCAGTTCTTC
CDR3: CSAREAGGPRNEQFF

D: TRBD1
V: TRBV29-1
J: TRBJ2-7
size: .
DNA: TGCAGCGTTGAAGGGACAGGGCGCCACGAGCAGTACTTC
CDR3: CSVEGTGRHEQYF

D: .
V: TRBV5-5
J: TRBJ2-2
size: few
DNA: TGTGCCAGCAGCTTGGGCCGGAACACCGGGGAGCTGTTTTTT
CDR3: CASSLGRNTGELFF

D: TRBD1
V: TRBV28
J: TRBJ1-2
size: .
DNA: TGTGCCAGCAGATCGTTCCCGGGACAGGGGGTCACTAACTATGGCTACACCTTC
CDR3: CASRSFPGQGVTNYGYTF

D: TRBD2
V: TRBV12-3/TRBV12-4
J: TRBJ2-7
size: .
DNA: TGTGCCAGCAGACCGGACAGCGGGAGCGCCCAGTACTTC
CDR3: CASRPDSGSAQYF

D: TRBD2
V: TRBV5-1
J: TRBJ2-7
size: .
DNA: TGCGCCAGCAGCTTTCGGACTAGCGGCTACGAGCAGTACTTC
CDR3: CASSFRTSGYEQYF

D: .
V: TRBV25-1
J: TRBJ2-1
size: .
DNA: TGTGCCAGCAGTGAATGGCCCGTGGGGGTATCGGCCTACAATGAGCAGTTCTTC
CDR3: CASSEWPVGVSAYNEQFF

D: TRBD2
V: TRBV25-1
J: TRBJ2-1
size: few
DNA: TGTGCCAGCAGTCTCGCGGGAGTCGGGGACAATGAGCAGTTCTTC
CDR3: CASSLAGVGDNEQFF

D: .
V: TRBV20-1
J: TRBJ2-5
size: .
DNA: TGCAGTGCTAGAGATCGCGTCGGGTGGACGGAGACCCAGTACTTC
CDR3: CSARDRVGWTETQYF

D: TRBD2
V: TRBV4-1
J: TRBJ2-1
size: few
DNA: TGCGCCAGCAGCCCAACTAGCGGCCCCCTCGATGAGCAGTTCTTC
CDR3: CASSPTSGPLDEQFF

D: TRBD1
V: TRBV6-6
J: TRBJ1-6
size: .
DNA: TGTGCCAGCAGACCTGGACAGGGGGCCTATAATTCACCCCTCCACTTT
CDR3: CASRPGQGAYNSPLHF

D: .
V: TRBV10-3
J: TRBJ2-7
size: .
DNA: TGTGCCATCAGTGGGATAGACACCTACGAGCAGTACTTC
CDR3: CAISGIDTYEQYF

D: .
V: TRBV12-3/TRBV12-4
J: TRBJ2-1
size: .
DNA: TGTGCCAGCAGTTTGGTCGGGTTCTCCTACAATGAGCAGTTCTTC
CDR3: CASSLVGFSYNEQFF

D: .
V: TRBV20-1
J: TRBJ2-5
size: .
DNA: TGCAGTCTAAATAGAGGGGAGACCCAGTACTTC
CDR3: CSLNRGETQYF

D: .
V: TRBV7-6
J: TRBJ2-7
size: .
DNA: TGTGCCAGCAGCCCAAGAGGGATCGGTTACGAGCAGTACTTC
CDR3: CASSPRGIGYEQYF

D: .
V: TRBV12-3/TRBV12-4
J: TRBJ2-2
size: .
DNA: TGTGCCAGCAGTTTATGGCAGGGCGCGAACACCGAGGAGCTGTTTTTT
CDR3: CASSLWQGANTEELFF

D: .
V: TRBV6-6
J: TRBJ2-5
size: few
DNA: TGTGCCAGCAGTTACGTATTAGGCCAGAACGGAGAGACCCAGTACTTC
CDR3: CASSYVLGQNGETQYF

D: .
V: TRBV20-1
J: TRBJ2-7
size: .
DNA: TGCAGTGCCGCCGGAGGAAGCGACCACTACGAGCAGTACTTC
CDR3: CSAAGGSDHYEQYF

D: .
V: TRBV6-5
J: TRBJ2-5
size: .
DNA: TGTGCCAGCAGTTACCAAGAGGGGCAAGAGACCCAGTACTTC
CDR3: CASSYQEGQETQYF

D: .
V: TRBV28
J: TRBJ2-1
size: .
DNA: TGTGCCAGCAGACCCCAAGGGGGGGTTGTCGGGCAGTTCTTC
CDR3: CASRPQGGVVGQFF

D: TRBD1
V: TRBV5-6
J: TRBJ1-2
size: .
DNA: TGTGCCAGCAGCTTGGGACAGGGGGTTCTTGGCTACACCTTC
CDR3: CASSLGQGVLGYTF

D: TRBD2
V: TRBV7-6
J: TRBJ2-1
size: .
DNA: TGTGCCAGCAGCTTCGCTAGCGGGAGCTCCTACAATGAGCAGTTCTTC
CDR3: CASSFASGSSYNEQFF

D: TRBD2
V: TRBV6-2/TRBV6-3
J: TRBJ2-3
size: .
DNA: TGTGCCAGCAGTTACCGCCGACTAGCGGGGGGCAGCACAGATACGCAGTATTTT
CDR3: CASSYRRLAGGSTDTQYF

D: .
V: TRBV7-9
J: TRBJ1-2
size: .
DNA: TGTGCCAGCAGCTCGGGGGATACAATCGGAAACTATGGCTACACCTTC
CDR3: CASSSGDTIGNYGYTF

D: .
V: TRBV18
J: TRBJ1-1
size: .
DNA: TGTGCCAGCTCACCAATCGAGGGCGTGAACACTGAAGCTTTCTTT
CDR3: CASSPIEGVNTEAFF

D: .
V: TRBV7-2
J: TRBJ2-3
size: .
DNA: TGTGCCAGCAGCTTATTCCTGGGGGATACGCAGTATTTT
CDR3: CASSLFLGDTQYF

D: TRBD1
V: TRBV20-1
J: TRBJ2-1
size: .
DNA: TGCAGTGCTTCTCCGGGACAGGGGATCGTGAATGAGCAGTTCTTC
CDR3: CSASPGQGIVNEQFF

D: .
V: TRBV10-3
J: TRBJ2-5
size: .
DNA: TGTGCCATCAGTGAGTCGGGAAACGAAGAGACCCAGTACTTC
CDR3: CAISESGNEETQYF

D: TRBD1
V: TRBV7-9
J: TRBJ2-3
size: .
DNA: TGTGCCAGCAGCCCGACCGGGACAGCTAGCACAGATACGCAGTATTTT
CDR3: CASSPTGTASTDTQYF

D: .
V: TRBV7-9
J: TRBJ1-4
size: .
DNA: TGTGCCAGCAGCTTAGGAATCGGGACTAATGAAAAACTGTTTTTT
CDR3: CASSLGIGTNEKLFF

D: TRBD2
V: TRBV7-2
J: TRBJ2-3
size: many
DNA: TGTGCCAGCAGCTTAGGCGGGGGGCCCACAGATACGCAGTATTTT
CDR3: CASSLGGGPTDTQYF